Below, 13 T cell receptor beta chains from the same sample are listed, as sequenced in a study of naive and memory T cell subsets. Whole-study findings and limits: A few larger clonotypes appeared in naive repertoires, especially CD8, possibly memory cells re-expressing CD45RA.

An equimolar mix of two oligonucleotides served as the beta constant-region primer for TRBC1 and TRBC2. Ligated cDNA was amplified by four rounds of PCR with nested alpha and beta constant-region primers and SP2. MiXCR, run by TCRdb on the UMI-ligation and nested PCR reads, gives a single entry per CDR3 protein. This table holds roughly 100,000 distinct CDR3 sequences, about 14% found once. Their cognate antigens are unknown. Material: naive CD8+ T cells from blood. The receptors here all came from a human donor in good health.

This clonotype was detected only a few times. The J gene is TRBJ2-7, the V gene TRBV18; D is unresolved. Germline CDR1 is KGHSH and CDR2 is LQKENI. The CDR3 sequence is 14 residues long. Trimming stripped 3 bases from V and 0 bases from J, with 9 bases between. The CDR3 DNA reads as TGTGCCAGCTCACCTCCGACGGGCTCCTACGAGCAGTACTTC. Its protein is CASSPPTGSYEQYF. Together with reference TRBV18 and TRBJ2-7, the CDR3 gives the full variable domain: NAGVMQNPRHLVRRRGQEARLRCSPMKGHSHVYWYRQLPEEGLKFMVYLQKENIIDESGMPKERFSAEFPKEGPSILRIQQVVRGDSAAYFCASSPPTGSYEQYFGPGTRLTVT.

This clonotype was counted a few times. CDR3 in DNA: TGTGCCAGCAGCTTAGTCGGGTATACGGTTGCGGGAGGGCCCACAGATACGCAGTATTTT. Amino acids: CASSLVGYTVAGGPTDTQYF. V and J are TRBV7-9 and TRBJ2-3; 9 bases match TRBD2. The germline gives CDR1 SEHNR, CDR2 FQNEAQ (reference sequence). The CDR3 totals 20 residues. V trimming: 1 base; J trimming: 2 bases; junction bases outside the gene matches: 16.

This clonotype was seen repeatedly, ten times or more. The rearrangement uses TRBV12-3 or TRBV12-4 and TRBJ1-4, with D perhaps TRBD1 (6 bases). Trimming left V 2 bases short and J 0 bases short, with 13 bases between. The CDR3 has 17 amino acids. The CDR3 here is CASSLSGGQATNEKLFF. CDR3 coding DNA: TGTGCCAGCAGTTTATCGGGGGGCCAAGCAACTAATGAAAAACTGTTTTTT.

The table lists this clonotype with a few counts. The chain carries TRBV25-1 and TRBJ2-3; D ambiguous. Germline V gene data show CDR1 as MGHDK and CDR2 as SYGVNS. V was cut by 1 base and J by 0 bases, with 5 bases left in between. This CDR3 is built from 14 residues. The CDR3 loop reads CASSELASTDTQYF. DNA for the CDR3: TGTGCCAGCAGTGAATTGGCCAGCACAGATACGCAGTATTTT.

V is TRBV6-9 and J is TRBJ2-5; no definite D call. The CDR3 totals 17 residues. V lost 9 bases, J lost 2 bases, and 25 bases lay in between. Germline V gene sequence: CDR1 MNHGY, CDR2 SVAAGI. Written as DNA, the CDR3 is TGTGCCAGAAAGTTCACGAACCTCTTCCTTATACAAGAGACCCAGTACTTC. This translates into CARKFTNLFLIQETQYF.

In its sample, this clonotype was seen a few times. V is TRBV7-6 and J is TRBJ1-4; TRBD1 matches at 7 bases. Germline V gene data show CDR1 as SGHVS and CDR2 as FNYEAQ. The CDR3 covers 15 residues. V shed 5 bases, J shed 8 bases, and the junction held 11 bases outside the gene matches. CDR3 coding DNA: TGTGCCAGCAGCCCTAGTAGGGGGCCAAAGGAAAAACTGTTTTTT. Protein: CASSPSRGPKEKLFF.

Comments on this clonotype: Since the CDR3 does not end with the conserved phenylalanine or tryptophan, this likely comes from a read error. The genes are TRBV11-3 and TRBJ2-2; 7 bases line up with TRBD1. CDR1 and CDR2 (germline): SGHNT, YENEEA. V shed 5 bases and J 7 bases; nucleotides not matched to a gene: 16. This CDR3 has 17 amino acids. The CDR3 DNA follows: TGTGCCAGCAGCGGACAGGACCGGGTTTCGCTCCACGGGGAGCTGTTTTCT. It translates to CASSGQDRVSLHGELFS.

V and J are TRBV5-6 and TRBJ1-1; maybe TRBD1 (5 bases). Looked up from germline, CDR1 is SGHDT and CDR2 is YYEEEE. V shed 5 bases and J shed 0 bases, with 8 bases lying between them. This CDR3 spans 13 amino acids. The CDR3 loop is CASRDSMNTEAFF. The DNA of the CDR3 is TGTGCCAGCAGAGACAGCATGAACACTGAAGCTTTCTTT.

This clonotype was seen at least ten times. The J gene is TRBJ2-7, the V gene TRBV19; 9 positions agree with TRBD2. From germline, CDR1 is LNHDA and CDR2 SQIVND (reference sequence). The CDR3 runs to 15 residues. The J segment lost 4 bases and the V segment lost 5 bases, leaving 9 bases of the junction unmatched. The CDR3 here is CASSFSGRRMYEQYF. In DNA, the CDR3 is TGTGCCAGTAGTTTTAGCGGGAGACGTATGTACGAGCAGTACTTC.

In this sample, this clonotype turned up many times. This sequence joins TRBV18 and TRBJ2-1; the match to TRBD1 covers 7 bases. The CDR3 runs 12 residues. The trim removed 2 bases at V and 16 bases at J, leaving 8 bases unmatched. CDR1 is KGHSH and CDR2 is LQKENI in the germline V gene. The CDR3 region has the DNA TGTGCCAGCTCACCAGACAGGGAATTACATTTCTTC. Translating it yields CASSPDRELHFF.

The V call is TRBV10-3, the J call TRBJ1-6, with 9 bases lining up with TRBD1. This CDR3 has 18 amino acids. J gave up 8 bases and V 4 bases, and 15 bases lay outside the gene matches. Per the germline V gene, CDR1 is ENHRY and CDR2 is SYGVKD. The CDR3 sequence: CAISARTGAPTGDSPLHF. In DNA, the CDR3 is TGTGCCATCAGTGCCAGGACAGGGGCTCCTACCGGGGATTCACCCCTCCACTTT.

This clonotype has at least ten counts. The CDR3 spells CASSLRTGREETQYF. Written as DNA, the CDR3 is TGTGCCAGCAGCTTACGGACAGGGAGGGAGGAGACCCAGTACTTC. The chain uses TRBV7-9 and TRBJ2-5, with D tentatively TRBD1 (8 bases). The CDR3 loop spans 15 amino acids. Germline lookup yields CDR1 SEHNR and CDR2 FQNEAQ (reference sequence). Between the trimmed V and J ends, which lost 2 bases and 5 bases, there was a span of 15 bases.

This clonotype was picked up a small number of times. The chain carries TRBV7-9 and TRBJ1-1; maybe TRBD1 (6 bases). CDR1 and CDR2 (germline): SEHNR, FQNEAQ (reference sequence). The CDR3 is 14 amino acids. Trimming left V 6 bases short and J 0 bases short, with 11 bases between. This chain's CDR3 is CASRGGQLNTEAFF. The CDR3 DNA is TGTGCCAGCAGGGGCGGACAGCTGAACACTGAAGCTTTCTTT.